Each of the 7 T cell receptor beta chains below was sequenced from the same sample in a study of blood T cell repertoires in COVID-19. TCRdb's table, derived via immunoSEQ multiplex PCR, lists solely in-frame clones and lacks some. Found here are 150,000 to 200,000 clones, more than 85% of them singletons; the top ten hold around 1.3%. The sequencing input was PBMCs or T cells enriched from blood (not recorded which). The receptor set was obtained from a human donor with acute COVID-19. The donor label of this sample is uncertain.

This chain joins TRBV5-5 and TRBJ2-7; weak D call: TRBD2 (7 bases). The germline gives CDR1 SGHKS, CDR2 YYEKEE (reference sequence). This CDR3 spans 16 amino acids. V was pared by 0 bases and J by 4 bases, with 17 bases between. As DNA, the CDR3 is TGTGCCAGCAGCTTGGGTCCCCATAGGGGGGGATACGAGCAGTACTTC. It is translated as CASSLGPHRGGYEQYF.

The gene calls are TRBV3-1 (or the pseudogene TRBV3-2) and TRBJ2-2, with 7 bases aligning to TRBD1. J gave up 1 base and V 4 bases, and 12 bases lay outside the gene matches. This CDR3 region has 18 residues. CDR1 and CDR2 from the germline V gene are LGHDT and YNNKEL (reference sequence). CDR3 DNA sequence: TGTGCCAGCAGCCGCCTATCCGCCGGGACAGAGAACACCGGGGAGCTGTTTTTT. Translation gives CASSRLSAGTENTGELFF.

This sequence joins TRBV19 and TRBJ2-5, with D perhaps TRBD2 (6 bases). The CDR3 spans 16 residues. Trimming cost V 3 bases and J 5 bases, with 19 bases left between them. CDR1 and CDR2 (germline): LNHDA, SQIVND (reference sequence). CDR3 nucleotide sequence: TGTGCCAGTAGTATTAGGGCGGGGATCGGCCTTGAGACCCAGTACTTC. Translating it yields CASSIRAGIGLETQYF. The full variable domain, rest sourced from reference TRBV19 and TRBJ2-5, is DGGITQSPKYLFRKEGQNVTLSCEQNLNHDAMYWYRQDPGQGLRLIYYSQIVNDFQKGDIAEGYSVSREKKESFPLTVTSAQKNPTAFYLCASSIRAGIGLETQYFGPGTRLLVL.

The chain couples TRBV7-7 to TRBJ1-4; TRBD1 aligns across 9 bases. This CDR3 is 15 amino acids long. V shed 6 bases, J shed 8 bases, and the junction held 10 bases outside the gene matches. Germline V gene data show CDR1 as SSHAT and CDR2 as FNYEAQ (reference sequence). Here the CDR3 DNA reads TGTGCCAGCAGTCCTGGACAGGGGATGGGCGAAAAACTGTTTTTT. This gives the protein CASSPGQGMGEKLFF.

CDR3 protein: CASSHRQGANYGYTF. The CDR3, as DNA: TGTGCCAGCAGTCACCGACAGGGAGCTAACTATGGCTACACCTTC. The genes are TRBV6-6 and TRBJ1-2, with 7 bases identical to TRBD1. The length of the CDR3 is 15 residues. Per germline, CDR1 MNHNY and CDR2 SVGAGI (reference sequence). The J segment lost 0 bases and the V segment lost 5 bases, leaving 6 bases of the junction unmatched.

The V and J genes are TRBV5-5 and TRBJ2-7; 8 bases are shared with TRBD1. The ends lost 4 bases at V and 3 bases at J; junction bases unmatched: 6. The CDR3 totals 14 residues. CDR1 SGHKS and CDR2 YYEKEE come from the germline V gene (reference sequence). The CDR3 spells CASSRTGIGYEQYF. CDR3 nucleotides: TGTGCCAGCAGCCGGACAGGGATCGGCTACGAGCAGTACTTC. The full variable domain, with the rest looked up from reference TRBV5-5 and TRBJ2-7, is DAGVTQSPTHLIKTRGQQVTLRCSPISGHKSVSWYQQVLGQGPQFIFQYYEKEERGRGNFPDRFSARQFPNYSSELNVNALLLGDSALYLCASSRTGIGYEQYFGPGTRLTVT.

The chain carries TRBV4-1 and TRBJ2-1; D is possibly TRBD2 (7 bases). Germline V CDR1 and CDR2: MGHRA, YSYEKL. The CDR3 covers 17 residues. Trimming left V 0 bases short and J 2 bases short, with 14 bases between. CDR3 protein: CASSQDRGGPAYNEQFF. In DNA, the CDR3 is TGCGCCAGCAGCCAAGATCGCGGGGGCCCTGCCTACAATGAGCAGTTCTTC.